This TCR beta chain was documented in a study of CD8 T cells in Susac syndrome. The T cells that were sequenced for TCR beta were CD8+ and CD4+ cells from blood. In contrast to the negatively isolated CD8+ and CD4+ T cells, TEMRA cells were FACS-enriched. Reverse transcription of about 0.45 to 1 ug RNA was performed with random hexamers. TCRdb fed the immunoSEQ multiplex PCR reads into MiXCR, producing one record per CDR3 protein. Among some 190,000 distinct CDR3 sequences listed, 85% to 95% were seen once. The germline gives CDR1 DFQATT, CDR2 SNEGSKA (reference sequence). This CDR3 spans 14 amino acids. V gave up 6 bases and J gave up 3 bases; unmatched junction bases: 7.

The sequence derives from a human donor in good health. The sequencing sample was made of CD4+ T cells from PBMCs. V is TRBV20-1 and J is TRBJ2-7; 11 positions match TRBD1. CDR3 nucleotides: TGCAGTGCCCGCGGACAGGGGGCCCACTACGAGCAGTACTTC. Translation gives CSARGQGAHYEQYF.